The 20 T cell receptor beta chains below come from one sample, sequenced in a study of T cell responses to AZD1222 COVID-19 vaccine (dated by TCRdb to the early 2020s). Library preparation was by the immunoSEQ multiplex PCR assay. The immuneACCESS repertoire file appears here via TCRdb, limited to in-frame rearrangements. These files lack a portion of the clones; in checked studies, under half of the deficit traces to unresolved V genes, and the cause of the others is not known. Counted in this sample were 130,000 or so clones; roughly nine tenths of them appeared once. The ten biggest clones cover 2.5% to 3.5% of the sample. The time point label for this specimen denotes: baseline before first vaccination. Sample: peripheral blood, taken on day 0 of AZD1222 vaccination. These receptors originate from an adult in good health.

V is TRBV29-1 and J is TRBJ1-3; D call uncertain. The germline CDR1 and CDR2 sequences are SQVTM and ANQGSEA. This CDR3 region has 13 residues. The V end was cut by 3 bases, the J end by 0 bases, with 6 bases between. The CDR3 spells CSVELNSGNTIYF. DNA of the CDR3: TGCAGCGTTGAGTTAAACTCTGGAAACACCATATATTTT.

The chain recombines TRBV2 with TRBJ2-5; TRBD2 might be the D (6 bases). V was trimmed by 8 bases and J by 4 bases, leaving 14 bases between them. There are 13 residues in the CDR3. The germline V gene encodes CDR1 SNHLY and CDR2 FYNNEI. Written as DNA, the CDR3 is TGTGCCAGCCGCCTAGCGACGAGAGAGACCCAGTACTTC. Protein sequence: CASRLATRETQYF.

This clone has just a few counts. The genes are TRBV10-3 and TRBJ1-6, with D tentatively TRBD1 (6 bases). The V end lost 2 bases, the J end lost 7 bases, and 15 bases lay between the germline ends. CDR3 length: 16 residues. Germline V gene lookup returns CDR1 ENHRY and CDR2 SYGVKD. The CDR3 region has the DNA TGTGCCATCAGTGAGAAGGGGACACAAACAAATTCACCCCTCCACTTT. Residues: CAISEKGTQTNSPLHF.

V usage is TRBV7-2 and J usage is TRBJ2-1; the match to TRBD2 covers 10 bases. The germline V gene encodes CDR1 SGHTA and CDR2 FQGNSA. The CDR3 spans 18 residues. The V and J ends lost 0 bases and 7 bases, in that order; junction bases with no gene match: 12. Written as DNA, the CDR3 is TGTGCCAGCAGCTTAGCGGGTAGTAAGGGACTAGCGTGGAATGAGCAGTTCTTC. Protein product: CASSLAGSKGLAWNEQFF.

This chain joins TRBV30 and TRBJ2-3, with D possibly being TRBD2 (5 bases). The CDR3 loop spans 12 amino acids. V was trimmed by 2 bases and J by 6 bases, leaving 9 bases between them. CDR1 GTSNPN and CDR2 SVGIG come from the germline V gene (reference sequence). CDR3 sequence: CAWSLGVDTQYF. CDR3 in DNA: TGTGCCTGGAGTTTGGGAGTGGATACGCAGTATTTT.

The count of this clone is one. The CDR3 is CASMLDGTGIDEQFF. CDR3 in DNA: TGTGCCAGCATGTTGGACGGGACAGGGATCGATGAGCAGTTCTTC. The chain uses TRBV6-5 and TRBJ2-1, with TRBD1 matching 9 bases. Germline CDR1 and CDR2: MNHEY and SVGAGI. Germline trimming cut 7 bases from V and 8 bases from J; bases unmatched to any gene: 12. This CDR3 has 15 amino acids.

This chain uses TRBV30 with TRBJ2-7, with TRBD1 as a possible D gene (5 bases). Deletions cut 3 bases from V and 3 bases from J, with 6 bases between. This CDR3 contains 11 residues. Germline values: CDR1 GTSNPN, CDR2 SVGIG (reference sequence). Here the CDR3 DNA reads TGTGCCTGGAGCGACAGCTACGAGCAGTACTTC. Protein sequence: CAWSDSYEQYF.

This clone turned up a few times. CDR3 DNA sequence: TGCGCCAGCAGCTTGGATCGGGACGAGCAGTACTTC. This encodes CASSLDRDEQYF. The chain carries TRBV5-1 and TRBJ2-7, with D unresolved. CDR1 is SGHRS and CDR2 is YFSETQ in the germline V gene. This CDR3 comprises 12 residues. With 0 bases removed from V and 5 bases from J, the gap between germline ends came to 6 bases.

The V gene is TRBV29-1, the J gene TRBJ1-2; 10 bases align to TRBD1. The CDR3 runs 13 residues. Germline loops: CDR1 SQVTM, CDR2 ANQGSEA. V was clipped by 6 bases and J by 5 bases; unmatched bases: 6. CDR3 DNA: TGCAGCGTACGGGACAGGGGAAGTTATGGCTACACCTTC. Its translation is CSVRDRGSYGYTF.

The rearrangement joins TRBV4-1 to TRBJ2-3; a possible D gene is TRBD2 (6 bases). The germline gives CDR1 MGHRA, CDR2 YSYEKL. The V end was cut by 4 bases, the J end by 3 bases, with 17 bases between. The CDR3 consists of 16 residues. The DNA for the CDR3 is TGCGCCAGCAGCCCCGGGCCACTTAGCGGAACAGATACGCAGTATTTT. This codes for CASSPGPLSGTDTQYF.

This chain uses TRBV29-1 with TRBJ1-5; the D is unclear. This CDR3 region has 13 residues. CDR1 and CDR2 (germline): SQVTM, ANQGSEA. Trimming removed 7 bases from V and 5 bases from J, with 15 bases in between. CDR3 in amino acids: CSAGPGWDQPQHF. CDR3 DNA sequence: TGCAGCGCAGGTCCGGGCTGGGATCAGCCCCAGCATTTT.

In its sample, this clone is medium-sized. Other DNA sequences of this sample code for an identical CDR3. This chain joins TRBV7-9 and TRBJ1-2; 7 nucleotides agree with TRBD1. The CDR3 has 12 residues. The V and J ends lost 5 bases and 8 bases, in that order; junction bases with no gene match: 5. Germline assignment: CDR1 SEHNR and CDR2 FQNEAQ (reference sequence). The chain's CDR3 is CASSLRQGGYTF. The CDR3 nucleotides are TGTGCCAGCAGCCTACGACAGGGCGGCTACACCTTC.

V usage is TRBV4-3 and J usage is TRBJ2-1, with 12 nucleotides matching TRBD2. Germline-derived CDR1 and CDR2 are LGHNA and YSLEER. The V segment lost 3 bases and the J segment 3 bases; nucleotides outside the gene matches: 6. The CDR3 is made up of 17 amino acids. The CDR3: CASSHQETSGGYNEQFF. In nucleotides, the CDR3 is TGCGCCAGCAGCCACCAGGAGACTAGCGGGGGCTACAATGAGCAGTTCTTC.

The rearrangement uses TRBV18 and TRBJ2-7, with 8 nucleotides matching TRBD1. Germline V gene data show CDR1 as KGHSH and CDR2 as LQKENI. Trimming removed 1 base from V and 1 base from J; junction bases left unmatched: 6. The CDR3 length is 16 residues. In DNA form, the CDR3 reads TGTGCCAGCTCACCACAGCCAGGGGGCGCTTCCTACGAGCAGTACTTC. Amino acid sequence: CASSPQPGGASYEQYF.

The chain employs TRBV5-4 and TRBJ1-3, with D possibly TRBD1 on 6 matching bases. Germline CDR1 SGHNT, CDR2 YYREEE (reference sequence). V was cut by 3 bases and J by 1 base, with 11 bases left in between. CDR3 length equals 15 residues. The CDR3 is CASSYSTGSGNTIYF. The CDR3 nucleotides read TGTGCCAGCAGCTACTCGACAGGTTCTGGAAACACCATATATTTT.

V is TRBV6-7 and J is TRBJ1-5; tentative D call: TRBD1 (5 bases). Being an ORF, TRBV6-7 has a function that is uncertain. The CDR3 extends over 14 amino acids. V shed 11 bases and J shed 4 bases, with 18 bases lying between them. This CDR3 is CAGGDERINQPQHF. In nucleotides, the CDR3 is TGTGCCGGAGGGGACGAACGCATTAATCAGCCCCAGCATTTT.

V gene TRBV19 combines with J gene TRBJ1-5; 9 bases are a match to TRBD1. Looked up from germline, CDR1 is LNHDA and CDR2 is SQIVND (reference sequence). The CDR3 length is 15 residues. J lost 4 bases, V lost 5 bases, and 6 bases had no gene match. The CDR3 sequence: CASSATGGENQPQHF. CDR3 coding DNA: TGTGCCAGTAGTGCAACAGGGGGCGAGAATCAGCCCCAGCATTTT.

As concerns this clone: Germline is not matched at one junction end, which may reflect a read error. The chain carries TRBV7-7 and TRBJ2-1, with TRBD2 matching 8 bases. Germline V CDR1 and CDR2: SSHAT, FNYEAQ (reference sequence). CDR3 size: 16 residues. The CDR3 bases are TGTGCTAGCAGCCCCCGTGCGGGGGGCCCCGACAATGAGCAGTTCTTC. It yields the protein CASSPRAGGPDNEQFF.

This clone has more than one count but fewer than ten. The chain carries TRBV27 and TRBJ2-5, with 13 bases fitting TRBD2. The CDR3 spans 15 residues. Trimming took 3 bases from V and 5 from J; bases not matched to a gene: 3. CDR1 MNHEY and CDR2 SMNVEV come from the germline V gene (reference sequence). CDR3 bases: TGTGCCAGCAGTTTGACTAGCGGGAGGTGGGAGACCCAGTACTTC. This encodes CASSLTSGRWETQYF.

The chain has TRBV4-1 and TRBJ2-4, with a possible D match to TRBD1 (5 bases). V was cut by 6 bases and J by 0 bases, with 12 bases left in between. The CDR3 is 15 residues long. Germline CDR1 MGHRA, CDR2 YSYEKL. The CDR3 reads CASRSGILAKNIQYF. The CDR3, as DNA: TGCGCCAGCAGATCAGGGATACTAGCCAAAAACATTCAGTACTTC.